The 28 T cell receptor beta chains presented below share a single source sample, sequenced in a study of shared clonotypes between healthy human individuals. TCRdb's table, derived via immunoSEQ multiplex PCR, lists solely in-frame clones and lacks some. Of 400,000 to 500,000 clones in the sample, about 79% were seen once. Input material: PBMCs. The receptors derive from a woman between 40 and 55 years old in good health. Some clones in this sample may be carry-over from other donors' samples.

This sequence joins TRBV2 and TRBJ1-2; no reliable D call. The CDR3 length is 11 residues. Germline V gene lookup returns CDR1 SNHLY and CDR2 FYNNEI. Trimming removed 6 bases at V and 6 bases at J, with 8 bases between. In DNA form, the CDR3 reads TGTGCCAGCAGGCATCAACATGGCTACACCTTC. This encodes CASRHQHGYTF.

The chain employs TRBV29-1 and TRBJ2-7; D is ambiguous. CDR3 length equals 12 residues. V lost 4 bases and J lost 0, with 7 bases in between. Per the germline V gene, CDR1 is SQVTM and CDR2 is ANQGSEA. CDR3 loop: CSVADTSYEQYF. CDR3 DNA sequence: TGCAGCGTTGCTGACACCTCCTACGAGCAGTACTTC.

This chain connects TRBV21-1 to TRBJ2-7; the table's D call TRBD1 went unverified against the DNA. TRBV21-1 has pseudogene status. The CDR3 length is 15 residues. The CDR3 loop is CASSENRTGDGEQYF. CDR3 sequence (DNA): TGTGCCAGCAGCGAAAATAGGACAGGGGATGGCGAGCAGTACTTC.

This rearrangement joins TRBV27 to TRBJ1-2; tentative D call: TRBD1 (5 bases). The germline V gene encodes CDR1 MNHEY and CDR2 SMNVEV (reference sequence). The CDR3 spans 14 residues. Trimming removed 3 bases from V and 6 bases from J, with 14 bases in between. CDR3 sequence reads: CASSLKYGTDGYTF. Written as DNA, the CDR3 is TGTGCCAGCAGTTTGAAGTACGGGACCGATGGCTACACCTTC.

V and J are TRBV25-1 and TRBJ2-5; D is undetermined. The DNA end favors TRBJ2-7, so the J call may be wrong. This CDR3 has 12 amino acids. Looked up from germline, CDR1 is MGHDK and CDR2 is SYGVNS. The CDR3 coding sequence is TGTGCCAGCAGTGAATCTAGGAACGAGCAGTACTTC. Protein: CASSESRNEQYF.

The chain uses TRBV30 and TRBJ2-3, with D possibly being TRBD2 (5 bases). V was pared by 2 bases and J by 2 bases, with 11 bases between. CDR3 size: 14 residues. Germline CDR1 and CDR2: GTSNPN and SVGIG (reference sequence). The DNA for the CDR3 is TGTGCCTGGAGTAGGGCACTAGTCACAGATACGCAGTATTTT. This codes for CAWSRALVTDTQYF.

J is TRBJ2-7 and V is TRBV6-7, with 15 bases identical to TRBD2. TRBV6-7 qualifies as an ORF whose function is uncertain. Unmatched junction bases numbered 8, after V lost 4 bases and J lost 4 bases. This CDR3 spans 17 amino acids. In DNA, the CDR3 is TGTGCCAGCAGTTCCGGACTAGCGGGAGGGCCAGAGTACGAGCAGTACTTC. Translated, it gives CASSSGLAGGPEYEQYF.

Concerning this clone: The same CDR3 also results from other DNA sequences found in this sample. This chain links TRBV6-5 with TRBJ2-7; TRBD1 matches 8 bases. CDR1 MNHEY and CDR2 SVGAGI come from the germline V gene. The trim removed 6 bases at V and 2 bases at J, leaving 3 bases unmatched. The CDR3 is 13 amino acids. The CDR3 sequence: CASRLQGAYEQYF. The CDR3 DNA reads TGTGCCAGCAGACTACAGGGGGCCTACGAGCAGTACTTC.

The rearrangement joins TRBV27 to TRBJ1-5; maybe TRBD1 (5 bases). The germline V and J ends were trimmed by 3 bases and 5 bases, with 11 bases remaining between them. Per the germline V gene, CDR1 is MNHEY and CDR2 is SMNVEV (reference sequence). The CDR3 is 14 residues long. CDR3 DNA sequence: TGTGCCAGCAGTTTGTCCCGGGGGGATCAGCCCCAGCATTTT. This translates into CASSLSRGDQPQHF.

In this sample, this clone turned up once. The chain links TRBV18 to TRBJ2-5; weak D call: TRBD1 (6 bases). Germline CDR1 is KGHSH and CDR2 is LQKENI. V was shortened by 2 bases and J by 11 bases, with 27 bases between the two germline ends. The CDR3 has 17 residues. CDR3: CASSPVLRGAGFDEQYF. The CDR3 region has the DNA TGTGCCAGCTCACCAGTGCTCAGGGGCGCTGGTTTCGATGAGCAGTACTTC.

The V gene is TRBV7-9, the J gene TRBJ2-3, with no clear D. With 1 base removed from V and 5 bases from J, the gap between germline ends came to 10 bases. Germline V gene sequence: CDR1 SEHNR, CDR2 FQNEAQ (reference sequence). This CDR3 contains 14 residues. CDR3 amino acids: CASSLDGNIDTQYF. The DNA for the CDR3 is TGTGCCAGCAGCTTAGATGGTAACATAGATACGCAGTATTTT.

The gene calls are TRBV7-2 and TRBJ1-2; TRBD1 matches at 7 bases. Germline CDR1 reads SGHTA; CDR2 reads FQGNSA. V dropped 5 bases and J dropped 4; count of bases not matched to a gene: 13. The CDR3 has 16 residues. CDR3: CASSQDRALMSYGYTF. CDR3 in DNA: TGTGCCAGCAGCCAAGACAGGGCACTAATGAGCTATGGCTACACCTTC.

This clone was counted only a few times. The chain uses TRBV9 and TRBJ2-1; perhaps TRBD2 as D (5 bases). The germline V gene encodes CDR1 SGDLS and CDR2 YYNGEE. Trimming took off 1 base at V and 9 bases at J, with 11 bases between the two ends. The CDR3 extends over 13 amino acids. CDR3 protein: CASSVSSETEQFF. DNA for the CDR3: TGTGCCAGCAGCGTAAGTAGCGAGACTGAGCAGTTCTTC.

This clone was counted once. This rearrangement joins TRBV25-1 to TRBJ1-1; D may be TRBD1 (5 bases). V lost 4 bases to trimming and J lost 0 bases, with 15 bases between them. The V gene's germline CDR1 is MGHDK and CDR2 SYGVNS. CDR3 length: 16 amino acids. The CDR3 sequence is CASSGVTAAMNTEAFF. The DNA for the CDR3 is TGTGCCAGCAGTGGGGTGACAGCCGCGATGAACACTGAAGCTTTCTTT.

The V gene is TRBV7-2, the J gene TRBJ2-2; tentative D call: TRBD1 (5 bases). Trimming left V 0 bases short and J 4 bases short, with 9 bases between. The CDR3 loop spans 15 amino acids. Germline loops: CDR1 SGHTA, CDR2 FQGNSA. The CDR3 region has the DNA TGTGCCAGCAGCTTAGCACTAACAGGCACCGGGGAGCTGTTTTTT. Its protein is CASSLALTGTGELFF.

This clone appeared a single time. CDR3 nucleotides: TGTGCCAGCAGCCCTATGGGGGGTGGGCAAGAGACCCAGTACTTC. Translated, it gives CASSPMGGGQETQYF. The V and J genes are TRBV5-6 and TRBJ2-5; D possibly corresponds to TRBD2 (6 bases). The CDR3 length is 15 residues. V was trimmed by 4 bases and J by 2 bases, leaving 15 bases between them. Germline V gene data show CDR1 as SGHDT and CDR2 as YYEEEE.

Many counts were recorded for this clone. The rearrangement uses TRBV2 and TRBJ1-4; D perhaps matches TRBD1 (6 bases). Germline loops: CDR1 SNHLY, CDR2 FYNNEI. Trimming left V 3 bases short and J 6 bases short, with 11 bases between. The CDR3 spans 14 residues. The CDR3 reads CASSDRGLDEKLFF. The CDR3 region has the DNA TGTGCCAGCAGTGATCGGGGGCTGGATGAAAAACTGTTTTTT.

This clone was detected only a few times. One base away lies a much larger clone, so this may be a sequencing read error. The rearrangement uses TRBV30 and TRBJ1-2; 7 nucleotides match TRBD1. V lost 4 bases and J lost 12; bases outside the gene matches: 17. The germline V gene has CDR1 GTSNPN and CDR2 SVGIG (reference sequence). This CDR3 is 14 amino acids long. The CDR3 nucleotides are TGTGCCTGGAACGGCAAAGGTGGCGTAGGGGGCAACACCTTC. Its translation: CAWNGKGGVGGNTF.

This clone appeared many times. The chain has TRBV7-3 and TRBJ1-2; weak D call: TRBD1 (5 bases). The ends were cut back, 2 bases at V and 3 bases at J, with 10 bases in the middle. Germline CDR1 and CDR2: SGHTA and FQGTGA. The length of the CDR3 is 14 residues. The CDR3: CASSLSGSDYGYTF. CDR3 DNA sequence: TGTGCCAGCAGCTTATCAGGGTCGGACTATGGCTACACCTTC.

Notes on this clone: The likely explanation is a read error, given a far larger clone one base away. At the DNA level, this CDR3 is encoded by other sequences in the same sample as well. This sequence joins TRBV4-2 and TRBJ2-3; 8 nucleotides agree with TRBD2. Germline CDR1 reads LGHNA; CDR2 reads YNFKEQ. This CDR3 is 16 amino acids long. Germline trimming cut 5 bases from V and 5 bases from J; bases unmatched to any gene: 12. In DNA form, the CDR3 reads TGTGCCAGCAGCGCCCGTCTGGCGGGAGGAGGAGATACGCAGTATTTT. It yields the protein CASSARLAGGGDTQYF.

The chain links TRBV7-9 to TRBJ2-7; 9 bases match TRBD2. After removal of 2 bases from V and 2 bases from J, the junction contained 10 bases not matched to a gene. CDR1 SEHNR and CDR2 FQNEAQ come from the germline V gene (reference sequence). The CDR3 extends over 17 amino acids. The CDR3 DNA is TGTGCCAGCAGCTTATATCTTGGACTAGCGAATACCTACGAGCAGTACTTC. It specifies CASSLYLGLANTYEQYF.

The gene calls are TRBV14 and TRBJ2-5; the D gene is possibly TRBD1 (6 bases). The V gene lost 3 bases and the J gene lost 0 bases, with 14 bases spanning the gap. In germline, CDR1 is SGHDN, CDR2 FVKESK. The CDR3 length is 16 residues. The CDR3 loop reads CASSQRGTPYQETQYF. The CDR3, as DNA: TGTGCCAGCAGCCAGAGGGGGACACCGTACCAAGAGACCCAGTACTTC.

The chain recombines TRBV5-1 with TRBJ2-3, with 8 nucleotides matching TRBD2. CDR3 length equals 16 residues. J was trimmed by 4 bases and V by 1 base; bases with no gene match: 8. The germline V gene has CDR1 SGHRS and CDR2 YFSETQ. The CDR3 sequence is CASSLMGATSADTQYF. As DNA, the CDR3 is TGCGCCAGCAGCTTGATGGGGGCGACTAGCGCAGATACGCAGTATTTT.

This chain uses TRBV5-6 with TRBJ2-4; D is undetermined. The V gene's germline CDR1 is SGHDT and CDR2 YYEEEE. CDR3 length equals 15 residues. With 3 bases removed from V and 3 bases from J, the gap between germline ends came to 13 bases. The CDR3 DNA reads as TGTGCCAGCAGCTCGCTAGAAGGCTTCAAAAACATTCAGTACTTC. Its translation: CASSSLEGFKNIQYF.

This clone was recorded many times. The V call is TRBV7-3, the J call TRBJ2-1, with 8 nucleotides matching TRBD2. Germline lookup yields CDR1 SGHTA and CDR2 FQGTGA. The CDR3 is 16 residues long. The V gene end was trimmed by 5 bases and the J gene end by 0 bases; junction bases not matched to a gene: 6. CDR3 protein: CASSPPGTSSYNEQFF. As DNA, the CDR3 is TGTGCCAGCAGCCCCCCCGGGACTAGCTCCTACAATGAGCAGTTCTTC.

The chain links TRBV28 to TRBJ2-5; a possible D gene is TRBD1 (6 bases). V was clipped by 5 bases and J by 5 bases, with 15 bases between them. The CDR3 has 14 amino acids. The V gene's germline CDR1 is MDHEN and CDR2 SYDVKM. For the CDR3, the DNA is TGTGCCAGCAGTCGCTCTCAGGGGCGGGAGACCCAGTACTTC. Amino acid sequence: CASSRSQGRETQYF. Full variable domain (missing parts from reference TRBV28 and TRBJ2-5): DVKVTQSSRYLVKRTGEKVFLECVQDMDHENMFWYRQDPGLGLRLIYFSYDVKMKEKGDIPEGYSVSREKKERFSLILESASTNQTSMYLCASSRSQGRETQYFGPGTRLLVL.

The sample holds a few counts of this clone. V gene TRBV4-2 combines with J gene TRBJ1-2; the D gene is possibly TRBD1 (6 bases). This CDR3 region has 18 residues. The germline gives CDR1 LGHNA, CDR2 YNFKEQ. V was clipped by 1 base and J by 3 bases, with 21 bases between them. CDR3 coding DNA: TGTGCCAGCAGCCAAGTCTCAGGCGGGGGGGGGCCCCACTATGGCTACACCTTC. Its protein is CASSQVSGGGGPHYGYTF.

The chain recombines TRBV29-1 with TRBJ2-5; no definite D call. Gene TRBJ2-7 matches the end of the DNA better, so the J call may be wrong. Germline lookup yields CDR1 SQVTM and CDR2 ANQGSEA. CDR3 length: 11 amino acids. This CDR3 reads CSGMNSYEQYF. CDR3 nucleotide sequence: TGCAGCGGTATGAACAGCTACGAGCAGTACTTC.